The present T cell receptor (beta chain) was sequenced within a study of CD8 T cells in ankylosing spondylitis. TCRdb ran MiXCR on the 5' RACE reads and lists one entry per CDR3 protein. The repertoire holds some 120,000 distinct CDR3 sequences, with about 13% as singletons. General observations from the study: Clones linked to disease, bearing a CD8+ phenotype, were relatively rare in peripheral blood. Disease-associated clones were reportedly significantly overrepresented in matched ankylosing spondylitis synovial fluid.

The CDR3 is made up of 16 amino acids. The germline gives CDR1 KGHDR, CDR2 SFDVKD. A note on this clonotype: Its antigen is not known. This may arise from a read error, as a much more abundant clone is one base away.

The sequencing sample was made of blood, either unsorted or a sorted T cell fraction (not recorded which). This TCR derives from a female donor with ankylosing spondylitis or in good health (not recorded which). V is TRBV24-1 and J is TRBJ2-5; D might be TRBD1 or TRBD2, each matching 5 bases. CDR3 DNA sequence: TGTACCACCAGTGATGCACGGACACCCGAGGGGGAGACCCAGTACTTC. As protein: CTTSDARTPEGETQYF.